This entry lists 30 T cell receptor beta chains sequenced from one sample in a study of cytomegalovirus exposure and HLA in healthy donors. 13 Jbeta primers and 60 Vbeta primers were used for the PCR. Clones were read by immunoSEQ multiplex PCR, and TCRdb kept only the in-frame ones, dropping some. The repertoire holds 130,000 to 150,000 clones, around four fifths seen once, with about 2.9% in the top ten. Sample: PBMCs. The receptors here all came from a female donor in good health and CMV-seronegative.

This chain joins TRBV2 and TRBJ2-3; D is possibly TRBD1 (7 bases). V lost 6 bases and J 2 bases, leaving 18 bases between the germline ends. CDR3 length: 16 amino acids. In germline, CDR1 is SNHLY, CDR2 FYNNEI. CDR3 residues: CASRARTGGITDTQYF. The CDR3 DNA reads TGTGCCAGCAGGGCCAGGACAGGCGGGATCACAGATACGCAGTATTTT.

This clone has more than one count but fewer than ten. This rearrangement joins TRBV12-5 to TRBJ1-1; 7 positions agree with TRBD1. V dropped 0 bases and J dropped 0; count of bases not matched to a gene: 4. CDR3 length equals 16 residues. The germline V gene has CDR1 LGHNT and CDR2 FRNRAP. The CDR3 bases are TGTGCTAGTGGTTTGGTCACGGGACAGCTGAACACTGAAGCTTTCTTT. Protein product: CASGLVTGQLNTEAFF.

In its sample, this clone was seen a few times. V gene TRBV6-5 combines with J gene TRBJ1-5, with D maybe TRBD1 (5 bases). V was pared by 5 bases and J by 2 bases, with 13 bases between. CDR1 is MNHEY, CDR2 SVGAGI, per germline. The CDR3 runs 15 residues. In DNA form, the CDR3 reads TGTGCCAGCAGTGGCGGGACCCAGGGCAATCAGCCCCAGCATTTT. This codes for CASSGGTQGNQPQHF.

This chain uses TRBV6-1 with TRBJ2-1; 9 bases fit TRBD2. This CDR3 is built from 15 residues. J lost 4 bases, V lost 6 bases, and 7 bases had no gene match. CDR1 and CDR2 (germline): MNHNS, SASEGT. The CDR3 here is CASSASGTPYNEQFF. In DNA, the CDR3 is TGTGCCAGCAGCGCTAGCGGGACCCCATACAATGAGCAGTTCTTC.

This clone was seen once. This rearrangement joins TRBV5-1 to TRBJ2-3; 9 bases fit TRBD2. This CDR3 region has 19 residues. After removal of 3 bases from V and 4 bases from J, the junction contained 18 bases not matched to a gene. From germline, CDR1 is SGHRS and CDR2 YFSETQ. The DNA for the CDR3 is TGCGCCAGCAGCTCCCGGCGGGGGAAGAATAGCGGGGGTCCAGATACGCAGTATTTT. Residues: CASSSRRGKNSGGPDTQYF.

The V and J genes are TRBV30 and TRBJ2-3; 7 nucleotides agree with TRBD1. Germline values: CDR1 GTSNPN, CDR2 SVGIG (reference sequence). After removal of 5 bases from V and 0 bases from J, the junction contained 8 bases not matched to a gene. The CDR3 contains 15 residues. The CDR3: CAWSRDSPSTDTQYF. Here the CDR3 DNA reads TGTGCCTGGTCCAGGGACAGCCCTAGCACAGATACGCAGTATTTT.

The genes are TRBV27 and TRBJ2-1; D is possibly TRBD2 (6 bases). The V gene's germline CDR1 is MNHEY and CDR2 SMNVEV (reference sequence). This CDR3 comprises 12 residues. V was clipped by 10 bases and J by 8 bases, with 15 bases between them. Here the CDR3 reads CANNTGGYEQFF. CDR3 nucleotide sequence: TGTGCCAACAACACTGGGGGGTATGAGCAGTTCTTC.

J is TRBJ1-1 and V is TRBV30, with D unclear. The CDR3 spans 12 residues. Trimming shortened V by 1 base and J by 6 bases, and 9 bases separated the two germline ends. Looked up from germline, CDR1 is GTSNPN and CDR2 is SVGIG (reference sequence). The CDR3 loop is CAWSGGRPEAFF. DNA of the CDR3: TGTGCCTGGAGTGGCGGGAGGCCTGAAGCTTTCTTT.

The chain couples TRBV19 to TRBJ2-5; TRBD1 matches 10 bases. The V gene end was trimmed by 4 bases and the J gene end by 1 base; junction bases not matched to a gene: 3. Looked up from germline, CDR1 is LNHDA and CDR2 is SQIVND (reference sequence). This CDR3 is built from 15 residues. Here the CDR3 DNA reads TGTGCCAGTAGTACGACAGGGGGCTTCCAAGAGACCCAGTACTTC. This encodes CASSTTGGFQETQYF.

The rearrangement uses TRBV2 and TRBJ1-2; D might be TRBD1 (6 bases). Trimming stripped 4 bases from V and 1 base from J, with 10 bases between. This CDR3 is built from 14 residues. Germline V gene sequence: CDR1 SNHLY, CDR2 FYNNEI. The DNA for the CDR3 is TGTGCCAGCAGTGGAGGGACAATTAACTATGGCTACACCTTC. Residues: CASSGGTINYGYTF.

J is TRBJ1-6 and V is TRBV6-5; TRBD1 might be the D (6 bases). The V gene's germline CDR1 is MNHEY and CDR2 SVGAGI. Trimming left V 6 bases short and J 8 bases short, with 14 bases between. The CDR3 totals 14 residues. The CDR3 is CASRDQGRHSPLHF. The DNA for the CDR3 is TGTGCCAGCAGGGACCAGGGGAGACATTCACCCCTCCACTTT.

This sequence joins TRBV5-6 and TRBJ2-6; D remains ambiguous. The germline V gene encodes CDR1 SGHDT and CDR2 YYEEEE. This CDR3 region has 15 residues. V was clipped by 2 bases and J by 0 bases, with 6 bases between them. CDR3 sequence reads: CASSFLSSGANVLTF. DNA for the CDR3: TGTGCCAGCAGCTTTTTGAGCTCTGGGGCCAACGTCCTGACTTTC.

The J gene is TRBJ1-1, the V gene TRBV2; TRBD1 agrees at 7 bases. Trimming removed 6 bases from V and 3 bases from J; junction bases left unmatched: 13. Germline V CDR1 and CDR2: SNHLY, FYNNEI. The CDR3 is 16 residues long. The CDR3: CASRGSDRRAHTEAFF. In nucleotides, the CDR3 is TGTGCCAGCAGAGGTTCGGACAGGCGCGCTCACACTGAAGCTTTCTTT. Variable domain in full (rest from reference TRBV2 and TRBJ1-1): EPEVTQTPSHQVTQMGQEVILRCVPISNHLYFYWYRQILGQKVEFLVSFYNNEISEKSEIFDDQFSVERPDGSNFTLKIRSTKLEDSAMYFCASRGSDRRAHTEAFFGQGTRLTVV.

In this sample, this clone turned up once. The rearrangement links TRBV30 to TRBJ2-7; 9 positions match TRBD2. V trimming: 0 bases; J trimming: 5 bases; junction bases outside the gene matches: 8. The CDR3 is 15 residues long. The germline gives CDR1 GTSNPN, CDR2 SVGIG (reference sequence). The CDR3 protein is CAWSVGRTSVHEQYF. DNA of the CDR3: TGTGCCTGGAGTGTCGGGAGGACTAGCGTCCACGAGCAGTACTTC.

This rearrangement joins TRBV5-4 to TRBJ1-2, with 12 bases aligning to TRBD1. Trimming cost V 4 bases and J 8 bases; bases outside gene matches: 6. CDR3 length equals 14 residues. The germline V gene encodes CDR1 SGHNT and CDR2 YYREEE (reference sequence). CDR3 sequence: CASSLGTGGRGYTF. CDR3 nucleotide sequence: TGTGCCAGCAGCCTCGGGACAGGGGGCAGGGGCTACACCTTC.

The chain recombines TRBV28 with TRBJ2-2; TRBD2 matches 8 bases. The germline gives CDR1 MDHEN, CDR2 SYDVKM. CDR3 size: 17 residues. Germline trimming cut 6 bases from V and 5 bases from J; bases unmatched to any gene: 14. CDR3 sequence: CASSGPSGLAGTGELFF. The CDR3 DNA follows: TGTGCCAGCAGCGGGCCCTCTGGACTAGCCGGAACCGGGGAGCTGTTTTTT.

In its sample, this clone was seen a few times. This rearrangement joins TRBV4-2 to TRBJ1-1; D unclear. The CDR3 runs to 13 residues. Germline V CDR1 and CDR2: LGHNA, YNFKEQ. The V gene lost 1 base and the J gene lost 8 bases, with 11 bases spanning the gap. The CDR3: CASSQGWQTEAFF. Here the CDR3 DNA reads TGTGCCAGCAGCCAAGGGTGGCAGACAGAAGCTTTCTTT.

CDR3 coding DNA: TGCACCTTCAGGGGGCATTCGGCTGAAGCTTTCTTT. It yields the protein CTFRGHSAEAFF. This chain uses TRBV29-1 with TRBJ1-1; 8 nucleotides line up with TRBD1. CDR3 size: 12 residues. Germline V lookup: CDR1 SQVTM, CDR2 ANQGSEA.

The V gene is TRBV5-1, the J gene TRBJ1-4, with D hard to call. In germline, CDR1 is SGHRS, CDR2 YFSETQ. V lost 0 bases and J lost 3, with 9 bases in between. The length of the CDR3 is 15 residues. CDR3 loop: CASSLGQEPNEKLFF. For the CDR3, the DNA is TGCGCCAGCAGCTTGGGGCAGGAACCTAATGAAAAACTGTTTTTT.

V gene TRBV30 combines with J gene TRBJ2-3, with a weak D call TRBD1 (5 bases). V dropped 6 bases and J dropped 8 bases, with 12 bases sitting between them. Germline loops: CDR1 GTSNPN, CDR2 SVGIG (reference sequence). CDR3 length equals 11 residues. DNA of the CDR3: TGTGCCTGTTTTTGGGGCGCTACGCAGTATTTT. Translating gives CACFWGATQYF. The full variable domain, completed using reference TRBV30 and TRBJ2-3, is SQTIHQWPATLVQPVGSPLSLECTVEGTSNPNLYWYRQAAGRGLQLLFYSVGIGQISSEVPQNLSASRPQDRQFILSSKKLLLSDSGFYLCACFWGATQYFGPGTRLTVL.

Here the CDR3 DNA reads TGTGCCAGCAGAGCCGGGACAGGGAATGAAAAACTGTTTTTT. This encodes CASRAGTGNEKLFF. The chain uses TRBV4-2 and TRBJ1-4; 9 nucleotides match TRBD1. V shed 6 bases and J 5 bases; nucleotides not matched to a gene: 4. Germline V gene lookup returns CDR1 LGHNA and CDR2 YNFKEQ. The CDR3 spans 14 residues.

The chain recombines TRBV28 with TRBJ1-5; 11 bases fit TRBD1. Trimming at V came to 6 bases and at J to 1 base, leaving 2 bases not matched to a gene. The CDR3 contains 15 residues. Per germline, CDR1 MDHEN and CDR2 SYDVKM. The chain's CDR3 is CASRRTGGSNQPQHF. CDR3 nucleotides: TGTGCCAGCAGAAGGACAGGGGGCAGCAATCAGCCCCAGCATTTT. Together with reference TRBV28 and TRBJ1-5, the CDR3 gives the full variable domain: DVKVTQSSRYLVKRTGEKVFLECVQDMDHENMFWYRQDPGLGLRLIYFSYDVKMKEKGDIPEGYSVSREKKERFSLILESASTNQTSMYLCASRRTGGSNQPQHFGDGTRLSIL.

V and J are TRBV7-3 and TRBJ2-3; tentatively, D is TRBD1 (5 bases). V lost 3 bases and J lost 1, with 8 bases in between. This CDR3 has 14 residues. The germline V gene has CDR1 SGHTA and CDR2 FQGTGA. CDR3 amino acids: CASSLVGRTDTQYF. The CDR3 region has the DNA TGTGCCAGCAGCTTGGTGGGGCGCACAGATACGCAGTATTTT.

The chain employs TRBV7-6 and TRBJ2-1; 7 bases are a match to TRBD2. This CDR3 is built from 15 residues. CDR1 and CDR2 from the germline V gene are SGHVS and FNYEAQ. Trimming took 1 base from V and 4 from J; bases not matched to a gene: 4. CDR3 in DNA: TGTGCCAGCAGCTTAGGGGGAGGGTCATACAATGAGCAGTTCTTC. Protein product: CASSLGGGSYNEQFF.

V and J are TRBV7-9 and TRBJ2-1; D unclear. V lost 2 bases and J lost 10, with 15 bases in between. This CDR3 spans 14 amino acids. Germline CDR1 and CDR2: SEHNR and FQNEAQ (reference sequence). The CDR3: CASSLKDGRWEQFF. The DNA for the CDR3 is TGTGCCAGCAGCTTAAAGGATGGGCGTTGGGAGCAGTTCTTC.

The CDR3 region has the DNA TGTGCCAGTAGTAGGCCGGGACTGAGCTCCTACGAGCAGTACTTC. Its translation: CASSRPGLSSYEQYF. This chain uses TRBV19 with TRBJ2-7; perhaps TRBD2 as D (6 bases). This CDR3 contains 15 residues. Deletions cut 4 bases from V and 0 bases from J, with 13 bases between. Germline CDR1 LNHDA, CDR2 SQIVND (reference sequence).

The CDR3 sequence is CASMFRETQYF. The CDR3 DNA reads as TGTGCCAGTATGTTCCGAGAGACCCAGTACTTC. The chain couples TRBV19 to TRBJ2-5; D remains unclear. The ends were cut back, 7 bases at V and 4 bases at J, with 7 bases in the middle. The CDR3 consists of 11 residues. The germline V gene has CDR1 LNHDA and CDR2 SQIVND (reference sequence).

The rearrangement uses TRBV5-6 and TRBJ2-7; D unclear. The germline V gene encodes CDR1 SGHDT and CDR2 YYEEEE. Trimming pared 0 bases from V and 2 bases from J, leaving 6 bases between. This CDR3 has 13 amino acids. CDR3 in amino acids: CASSLDPAYEQYF. CDR3 in DNA: TGTGCCAGCAGCTTGGACCCAGCCTACGAGCAGTACTTC.

This chain links TRBV27 with TRBJ2-7, with 13 nucleotides matching TRBD2. Germline V lookup: CDR1 MNHEY, CDR2 SMNVEV (reference sequence). Trimming removed 5 bases from V and 5 bases from J; junction bases left unmatched: 12. The CDR3 sequence is 17 residues long. The CDR3 protein is CASSPLPLAGGPNEQYF. CDR3 nucleotide sequence: TGTGCCAGCAGTCCACTCCCACTAGCGGGAGGGCCAAACGAGCAGTACTTC.

The table lists this clone with many counts. V is TRBV4-2 and J is TRBJ1-1; possibly TRBD1 for D (5 bases). V lost 3 bases and J 0 bases, leaving 14 bases between the germline ends. The CDR3 length is 16 residues. The germline gives CDR1 LGHNA, CDR2 YNFKEQ. The CDR3 is CASSQGLGGMNTEAFF. The CDR3 DNA sequence: TGTGCCAGCAGCCAGGGTCTTGGGGGGATGAACACTGAAGCTTTCTTT.